Each of the 16 T cell receptor beta chains below was sequenced from the same sample in a study of shared clonotypes between healthy human individuals. The data were produced by immunoSEQ multiplex PCR, yet TCRdb's version contains in-frame clones alone and is incomplete. The data show 2,500,000 or so clones, with 80% to 95% seen just once and 0.37% held by the top ten. The sample consisted of naive CD4+ T cells from PBMCs. Sample subset: CD45RA+ positively selected. The receptors were gathered from a man aged 18 to 29 in good health. Some clones in this sample may be carry-over from other donors' samples.

This chain links TRBV19 with TRBJ2-2, with D maybe TRBD1 (6 bases). The CDR3 contains 18 residues. Trimming pared 6 bases from V and 5 bases from J, leaving 25 bases between. CDR1 LNHDA and CDR2 SQIVND come from the germline V gene (reference sequence). CDR3 in amino acids: CASSRKSQGSRGTGELFF. The CDR3 DNA is TGTGCCAGTAGCCGTAAAAGCCAGGGGTCTCGGGGAACCGGGGAGCTGTTTTTT. The full variable domain, completed using reference TRBV19 and TRBJ2-2, is DGGITQSPKYLFRKEGQNVTLSCEQNLNHDAMYWYRQDPGQGLRLIYYSQIVNDFQKGDIAEGYSVSREKKESFPLTVTSAQKNPTAFYLCASSRKSQGSRGTGELFFGEGSRLTVL.

This clone is a singleton in its sample. The rearrangement uses TRBV6-5 and TRBJ2-3, with 8 nucleotides matching TRBD1. Germline V lookup: CDR1 MNHEY, CDR2 SVGAGI. The V and J ends lost 3 bases and 5 bases, in that order; junction bases with no gene match: 4. The CDR3 consists of 14 residues. This chain's CDR3 is CASSYQGAGDTQYF. CDR3 nucleotides: TGTGCCAGCAGTTATCAGGGGGCAGGAGATACGCAGTATTTT.

The chain couples TRBV2 to TRBJ2-7; 10 bases are shared with TRBD1. CDR3 length: 15 amino acids. With 6 bases clipped from V and 0 bases from J, the junction kept 5 bases outside the gene matches. Germline V gene sequence: CDR1 SNHLY, CDR2 FYNNEI. Here the CDR3 reads CASRGGQGGSYEQYF. The DNA of the CDR3 is TGTGCCAGCAGGGGCGGACAGGGGGGCTCCTACGAGCAGTACTTC.

The chain carries TRBV2 and TRBJ2-5; the match to TRBD2 covers 11 bases. Germline V gene data show CDR1 as SNHLY and CDR2 as FYNNEI. The CDR3 runs to 17 residues. Germline trimming cut 4 bases from V and 3 bases from J; bases unmatched to any gene: 10. The CDR3 here is CASSVPGLAGGEETQYF. CDR3 DNA: TGTGCCAGCAGTGTACCGGGGCTAGCGGGAGGAGAAGAGACCCAGTACTTC. The full variable domain, rest sourced from reference TRBV2 and TRBJ2-5, is EPEVTQTPSHQVTQMGQEVILRCVPISNHLYFYWYRQILGQKVEFLVSFYNNEISEKSEIFDDQFSVERPDGSNFTLKIRSTKLEDSAMYFCASSVPGLAGGEETQYFGPGTRLLVL.

The CDR3 DNA follows: TGCGCCAGCAGCGTTCGTTGGGCGGAGAGGGCAGATACGCAGTATTTT. Encoded protein: CASSVRWAERADTQYF. This chain links TRBV4-3 with TRBJ2-3, with a weak D call TRBD2 (5 bases). Germline assignment: CDR1 LGHNA and CDR2 YSLEER. V was shortened by 5 bases and J by 4 bases, with 19 bases between the two germline ends. The CDR3 spans 16 residues.

This clone was picked up a small number of times. This rearrangement joins TRBV5-1 to TRBJ1-1; no definite D call. CDR1 and CDR2 from the germline V gene are SGHRS and YFSETQ. V was trimmed by 0 bases and J by 4 bases, leaving 16 bases between them. The CDR3 sequence is 16 residues long. The CDR3 reads CASSLDVIQGRTEAFF. The CDR3 DNA follows: TGCGCCAGCAGCTTGGACGTGATCCAAGGCCGCACTGAAGCTTTCTTT.

The chain carries TRBV29-1 and TRBJ2-7; TRBD1 aligns across 9 bases. Germline V lookup: CDR1 SQVTM, CDR2 ANQGSEA. The CDR3 spans 15 residues. Losses at the gene ends were 6 bases for V and 0 bases for J; bases not matched to a gene: 9. The CDR3 DNA is TGCAGCGTGAGGGGCGGGACAGGGACCTCCTACGAGCAGTACTTC. Protein product: CSVRGGTGTSYEQYF.

There are a few counts of this clone. This sample includes further DNA sequences coding for the same CDR3. The V and J genes are TRBV5-6 and TRBJ1-2; D call uncertain. V lost 4 bases, J lost 3 bases, and 10 bases lay in between. The CDR3 has 13 amino acids. The germline CDR1 and CDR2 sequences are SGHDT and YYEEEE. The chain's CDR3 is CASSLGRDYGYTF. In DNA form, the CDR3 reads TGTGCCAGCAGCCTCGGACGGGACTATGGCTACACCTTC. Drawing the rest from reference TRBV5-6 and TRBJ1-2, the complete variable domain is DAGVTQSPTHLIKTRGQQVTLRCSPKSGHDTVSWYQQALGQGPQFIFQYYEEEERQRGNFPDRFSGHQFPNYSSELNVNALLLGDSALYLCASSLGRDYGYTFGSGTRLTVV.

The chain couples TRBV19 to TRBJ2-2; 12 bases line up with TRBD2. Looked up from germline, CDR1 is LNHDA and CDR2 is SQIVND (reference sequence). This CDR3 contains 18 residues. Trimming at V came to 1 base and at J to 6 bases, leaving 9 bases not matched to a gene. CDR3 DNA sequence: TGTGCCAGTAGTATAGTTTCTAGCGGGAGGGCGGCCGCCGGGGAGCTGTTTTTT. Translating it yields CASSIVSSGRAAAGELFF.

The chain joins TRBV7-2 to TRBJ2-5; 10 nucleotides agree with TRBD2. CDR3 length: 18 amino acids. The germline CDR1 and CDR2 sequences are SGHTA and FQGNSA. J gave up 8 bases and V 1 base, and 16 bases lay outside the gene matches. In DNA, the CDR3 is TGTGCCAGCAGCTTAGAGCCGGGGACTAGCGCCGGGGTTCGAACCCAGTACTTC. The encoded protein is CASSLEPGTSAGVRTQYF.

V and J are TRBV7-3 and TRBJ2-1; TRBD2 agrees at 11 bases. The CDR3 is 14 residues long. After removal of 4 bases from V and 10 bases from J, the junction contained 6 bases not matched to a gene. Germline V CDR1 and CDR2: SGHTA, FQGTGA. CDR3 region: CASSYTSGSREQFF. The CDR3 region has the DNA TGTGCCAGCAGCTATACTAGCGGGAGTAGGGAGCAGTTCTTC.

With respect to this clone: Distinct nucleotide sequences in the sample also encode this CDR3. The chain joins TRBV18 to TRBJ2-3, with TRBD1 as a possible D gene (6 bases). V was cut by 0 bases and J by 4 bases, with 11 bases left in between. This CDR3 region has 15 residues. Germline lookup yields CDR1 KGHSH and CDR2 LQKENI. CDR3 in DNA: TGTGCCAGCTCACCACCGAGTTCAGGGGCAGATACGCAGTATTTT. It specifies CASSPPSSGADTQYF.

V usage is TRBV30 and J usage is TRBJ1-2; a possible D gene is TRBD1 (5 bases). The germline gives CDR1 GTSNPN, CDR2 SVGIG (reference sequence). This CDR3 is built from 13 residues. Trimming left V 0 bases short and J 8 bases short, with 13 bases between. CDR3 in amino acids: CAWSVRRGLGYTF. CDR3 sequence (DNA): TGTGCCTGGAGTGTACGGAGGGGTCTGGGCTACACCTTC.

The V call is TRBV4-2, the J call TRBJ1-2; no clear D gene. The CDR3 spans 15 residues. Germline assignment: CDR1 LGHNA and CDR2 YNFKEQ. Trimming left V 0 bases short and J 4 bases short, with 12 bases between. The CDR3 DNA reads as TGTGCCAGCAGCCAAGATCCCGAGACTTCCTATGGCTACACCTTC. Residues: CASSQDPETSYGYTF.

The chain uses TRBV4-1 and TRBJ1-1, with a possible D match to TRBD1 (6 bases). V shed 2 bases and J shed 7 bases, with 14 bases lying between them. Per the germline V gene, CDR1 is MGHRA and CDR2 is YSYEKL. CDR3 size: 14 residues. The CDR3 loop reads CASSQPGGRGEAFF. Written as DNA, the CDR3 is TGCGCCAGCAGCCAACCGGGGGGCAGGGGTGAAGCTTTCTTT.

The J gene is TRBJ1-2, the V gene TRBV4-1; D unclear. The CDR3 extends over 14 amino acids. The V gene lost 1 base and the J gene lost 4 bases, with 10 bases spanning the gap. CDR1 and CDR2 from the germline V gene are MGHRA and YSYEKL. The CDR3 sequence is CASSQVASFYGYTF. In DNA, the CDR3 is TGCGCCAGCAGCCAAGTGGCCTCCTTCTATGGCTACACCTTC.